The 13 T cell receptor beta chains below all came from one sample that was sequenced in a study of blood T cell repertoires in COVID-19. The table came from immunoSEQ multiplex PCR; TCRdb's copy has only in-frame clones and leaves some out. Of over 250,000 clones detected, 86% appear once; the ten largest clones hold about an eighth. Material: peripheral blood. These receptor sequences come from a woman between 65 and 79 years old with COVID-19, enrolled during active disease.

This sequence joins TRBV18 and TRBJ2-7; 10 nucleotides agree with TRBD1. J gave up 2 bases and V 6 bases, and 4 bases lay outside the gene matches. Germline CDR1 reads KGHSH; CDR2 reads LQKENI. The CDR3 is 14 amino acids. The DNA of the CDR3 is TGTGCCAGCTCGGGACAGGGGCTCCCCTACGAGCAGTACTTC. Encoded protein: CASSGQGLPYEQYF.

This chain links TRBV7-8 with TRBJ2-1; D may be TRBD2 (5 bases). The CDR3 is 13 amino acids. With 3 bases removed from V and 10 bases from J, the gap between germline ends came to 13 bases. Germline assignment: CDR1 SGHVS and CDR2 FQNEAQ. CDR3 nucleotide sequence: TGTGCCAGCAGCTTTTCTAGCTCTAGCGAGCAGTTCTTC. It codes for CASSFSSSSEQFF.

V and J are TRBV6-2 or TRBV6-3 and TRBJ1-6, with D unclear. The CDR3 runs 14 residues. Germline CDR1 and CDR2: MNHEY and SVGEGT. The V end lost 4 bases, the J end lost 7 bases, and 11 bases lay between the germline ends. The CDR3 coding sequence is TGTGCCAGCAGTTCCACTCTAGGCAATTCACCCCTCCACTTT. Its protein is CASSSTLGNSPLHF.

The V gene is TRBV3-1 (or the pseudogene TRBV3-2), the J gene TRBJ2-3; TRBD2 is a possible D gene (5 bases). CDR3 length: 10 residues. The V end lost 8 bases, the J end lost 6 bases, and 6 bases lay between the germline ends. Germline assignment: CDR1 LGHDT and CDR2 YNNKEL (reference sequence). The CDR3 sequence: CASGEDTQYF. DNA for the CDR3: TGTGCCAGCGGGGAGGATACGCAGTATTTT.

This chain joins TRBV28 and TRBJ1-2; TRBD1 matches at 7 bases. The CDR3 is 15 residues long. V was clipped by 5 bases and J by 4 bases; unmatched bases: 10. Germline V gene sequence: CDR1 MDHEN, CDR2 SYDVKM. The chain's CDR3 is CASSPLLQGRYGYTF. For the CDR3, the DNA is TGTGCCAGCAGTCCGCTCTTACAGGGGCGCTATGGCTACACCTTC.

CDR3 nucleotides: TGTGCCAGCAGCCCCCAGCGGGACCCCTCCTACAATGAGCAGTTCTTC. Protein product: CASSPQRDPSYNEQFF. The chain uses TRBV7-3 and TRBJ2-1, with 7 nucleotides matching TRBD2. The CDR3 sequence is 16 residues long. Unmatched junction bases numbered 7, after V lost 5 bases and J lost 0 bases. CDR1 and CDR2 from the germline V gene are SGHTA and FQGTGA.

This clone was found once. The chain is built from TRBV4-1 and TRBJ1-3, with a tentative D call TRBD1 (5 bases). Germline CDR1 and CDR2: MGHRA and YSYEKL. V shed 2 bases and J shed 0 bases, with 11 bases lying between them. This CDR3 has 16 residues. CDR3 nucleotide sequence: TGCGCCAGCAGCCAAACAGGCCCAGTCTCTGGAAACACCATATATTTT. Amino acid sequence: CASSQTGPVSGNTIYF.

The chain combines TRBV10-1 with TRBJ2-1; the match to TRBD2 covers 10 bases. The V gene end was trimmed by 6 bases and the J gene end by 7 bases; junction bases not matched to a gene: 6. This CDR3 has 14 amino acids. Germline V gene sequence: CDR1 WNHNN, CDR2 SYGVQD (reference sequence). The CDR3 loop reads CASSAGTSENEQFF. Here the CDR3 DNA reads TGCGCCAGCAGCGCCGGGACTAGCGAGAATGAGCAGTTCTTC.

The CDR3 region is CASSPRVGGLGYTF. The CDR3 DNA is TGTGCCAGCAGTCCAAGGGTCGGCGGGCTCGGCTACACCTTC. This chain connects TRBV3-1 (or the pseudogene TRBV3-2) to TRBJ1-2, with D unresolved. CDR3 length equals 14 residues. Germline assignment: CDR1 LGHDT and CDR2 YNNKEL (reference sequence). With 6 bases removed from V and 8 bases from J, the gap between germline ends came to 19 bases.

The gene calls are TRBV24-1 and TRBJ2-1; weak D call: TRBD1 (5 bases). V was shortened by 4 bases and J by 2 bases, with 8 bases between the two germline ends. Germline CDR1 and CDR2: KGHDR and SFDVKD. This CDR3 contains 14 residues. The CDR3 bases are TGTGCCACCAGTGAGCAGGGCCCCTACAATGAGCAGTTCTTC. Its protein is CATSEQGPYNEQFF.

The chain uses TRBV10-2 and TRBJ2-7, with D possibly TRBD1 on 5 matching bases. The CDR3 loop spans 14 amino acids. V lost 4 bases and J lost 6, with 16 bases in between. From germline, CDR1 is WSHSY and CDR2 SAAADI. The CDR3: CASSGQGKIGEQYF. CDR3 in DNA: TGCGCCAGCAGTGGGCAGGGAAAGATAGGCGAGCAGTACTTC.

This clone turned up a few times. This chain uses TRBV19 with TRBJ1-2; D remains ambiguous. The CDR3 runs 13 residues. Trimming took 6 bases from V and 0 from J, leaving 8 bases between them. CDR1 and CDR2 (germline): LNHDA, SQIVND (reference sequence). The CDR3 DNA is TGTGCCAGTAGGACTTTACCTAACTATGGCTACACCTTC. Amino acid sequence: CASRTLPNYGYTF. The whole variable domain, filled in from reference TRBV19 and TRBJ1-2, reads DGGITQSPKYLFRKEGQNVTLSCEQNLNHDAMYWYRQDPGQGLRLIYYSQIVNDFQKGDIAEGYSVSREKKESFPLTVTSAQKNPTAFYLCASRTLPNYGYTFGSGTRLTVV.

The J gene is TRBJ2-7, the V gene TRBV7-2, with 7 bases aligning to TRBD2. Losses at the gene ends were 1 base for V and 5 bases for J; bases not matched to a gene: 5. This CDR3 spans 14 amino acids. Germline CDR1 and CDR2: SGHTA and FQGNSA. CDR3 region: CASSLVGGKDEQYF. CDR3 bases: TGTGCCAGCAGCTTAGTCGGGGGGAAAGACGAGCAGTACTTC.